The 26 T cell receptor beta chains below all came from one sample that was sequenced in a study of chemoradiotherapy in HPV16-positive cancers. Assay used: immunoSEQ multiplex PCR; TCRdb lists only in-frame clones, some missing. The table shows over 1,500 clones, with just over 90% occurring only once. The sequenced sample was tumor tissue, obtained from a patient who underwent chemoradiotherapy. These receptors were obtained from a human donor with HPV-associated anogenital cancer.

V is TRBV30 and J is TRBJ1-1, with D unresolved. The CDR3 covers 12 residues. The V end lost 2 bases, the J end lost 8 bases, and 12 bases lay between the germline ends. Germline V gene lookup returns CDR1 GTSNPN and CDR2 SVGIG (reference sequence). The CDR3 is CAWSPRRSEAFF. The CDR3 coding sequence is TGTGCCTGGAGTCCGAGGCGATCCGAAGCTTTCTTT.

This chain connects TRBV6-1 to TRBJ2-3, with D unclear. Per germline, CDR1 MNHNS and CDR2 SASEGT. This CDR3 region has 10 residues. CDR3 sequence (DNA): TGTCCTAACAGTCGGGATACGCAGTATTTT. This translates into CPNSRDTQYF.

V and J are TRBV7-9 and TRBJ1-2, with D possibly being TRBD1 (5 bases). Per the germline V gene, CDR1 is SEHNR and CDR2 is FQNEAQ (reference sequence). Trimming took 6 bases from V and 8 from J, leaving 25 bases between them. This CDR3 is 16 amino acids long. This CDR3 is CASSPSGVQLVGGYTF. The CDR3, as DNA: TGTGCCAGCAGTCCCTCGGGGGTCCAGCTAGTTGGGGGCTACACCTTC.

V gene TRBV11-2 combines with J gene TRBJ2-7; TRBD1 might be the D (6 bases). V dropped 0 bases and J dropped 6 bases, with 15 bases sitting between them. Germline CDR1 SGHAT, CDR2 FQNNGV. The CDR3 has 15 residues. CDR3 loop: CASSLDYGRGGEQYF. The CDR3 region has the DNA TGTGCCAGCAGCTTAGATTACGGCAGGGGTGGCGAGCAGTACTTC. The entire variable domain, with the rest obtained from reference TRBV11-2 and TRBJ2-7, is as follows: EAGVAQSPRYKIIEKRQSVAFWCNPISGHATLYWYQQILGQGPKLLIQFQNNGVVDDSQLPKDRFSAERLKGVDSTLKIQPAKLEDSAVYLCASSLDYGRGGEQYFGPGTRLTVT.

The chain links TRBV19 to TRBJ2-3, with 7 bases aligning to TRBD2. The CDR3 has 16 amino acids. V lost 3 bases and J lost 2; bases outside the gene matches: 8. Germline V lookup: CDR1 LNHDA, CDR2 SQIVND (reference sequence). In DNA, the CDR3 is TGTGCCAGTAGTATGCGGCTAGCGGAGAACACAGATACGCAGTATTTT. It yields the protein CASSMRLAENTDTQYF. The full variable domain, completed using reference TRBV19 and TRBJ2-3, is DGGITQSPKYLFRKEGQNVTLSCEQNLNHDAMYWYRQDPGQGLRLIYYSQIVNDFQKGDIAEGYSVSREKKESFPLTVTSAQKNPTAFYLCASSMRLAENTDTQYFGPGTRLTVL.

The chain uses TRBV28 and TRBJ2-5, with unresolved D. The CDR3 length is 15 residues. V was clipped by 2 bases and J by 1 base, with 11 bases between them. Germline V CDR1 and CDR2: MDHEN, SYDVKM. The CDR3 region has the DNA TGTGCCAGCAGTTTAGGTAGGGTTGGCCAAGAGACCCAGTACTTC. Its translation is CASSLGRVGQETQYF.

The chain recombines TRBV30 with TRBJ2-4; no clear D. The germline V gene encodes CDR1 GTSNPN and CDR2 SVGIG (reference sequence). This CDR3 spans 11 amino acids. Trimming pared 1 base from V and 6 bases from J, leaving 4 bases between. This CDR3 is CAWSDPNIQYF. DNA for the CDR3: TGTGCCTGGAGTGACCCAAACATTCAGTACTTC.

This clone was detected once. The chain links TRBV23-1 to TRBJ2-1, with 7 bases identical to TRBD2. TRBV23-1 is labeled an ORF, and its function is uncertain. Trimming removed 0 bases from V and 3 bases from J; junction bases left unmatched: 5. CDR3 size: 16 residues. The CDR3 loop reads CASSQSRLAVYNEQFF. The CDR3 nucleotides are TGCGCCAGCAGTCAATCGCGGCTAGCGGTCTACAATGAGCAGTTCTTC.

CDR3 residues: CASTRTSGALYNEQFF. The CDR3 DNA sequence: TGTGCCAGCACCAGGACTAGCGGGGCCCTCTACAATGAGCAGTTCTTC. The chain has TRBV27 and TRBJ2-1; 12 bases align to TRBD2. The CDR3 runs 16 residues. CDR1 MNHEY and CDR2 SMNVEV come from the germline V gene (reference sequence). After removal of 7 bases from V and 3 bases from J, the junction contained 7 bases not matched to a gene.

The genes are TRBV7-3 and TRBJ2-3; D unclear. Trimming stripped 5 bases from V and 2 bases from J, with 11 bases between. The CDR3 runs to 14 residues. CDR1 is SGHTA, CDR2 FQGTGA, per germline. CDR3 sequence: CASSPGDPTDTQYF. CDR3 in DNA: TGTGCCAGCAGCCCGGGCGACCCCACAGATACGCAGTATTTT. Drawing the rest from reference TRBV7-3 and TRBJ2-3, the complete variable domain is GAGVSQTPSNKVTEKGKYVELRCDPISGHTALYWYRQSLGQGPEFLIYFQGTGAADDSGLPNDRFFAVRPEGSVSTLKIQRTERGDSAVYLCASSPGDPTDTQYFGPGTRLTVL.

This CDR3 is CASSVVGTSGRDEQYF. The CDR3 DNA is TGTGCCAGCAGCGTAGTCGGGACTAGCGGGAGAGACGAGCAGTACTTC. The V and J genes are TRBV9 and TRBJ2-7, with TRBD2 identical over 14 bases. Germline CDR1 reads SGDLS; CDR2 reads YYNGEE. The CDR3 loop spans 16 amino acids. V lost 0 bases and J lost 5; bases outside the gene matches: 4.

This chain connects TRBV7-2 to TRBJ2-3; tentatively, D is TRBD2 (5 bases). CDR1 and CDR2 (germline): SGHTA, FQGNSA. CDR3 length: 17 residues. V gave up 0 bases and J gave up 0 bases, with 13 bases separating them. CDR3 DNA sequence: TGTGCCAGCAGCTTAGCCGCAGGACTGGGGAGCACAGATACGCAGTATTTT. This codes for CASSLAAGLGSTDTQYF.

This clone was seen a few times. CDR3 coding DNA: TGTGCCAGCAGTAGAGAGGAAGAGGTGCCCCAGCATTTT. This sequence encodes CASSREEEVPQHF. This chain joins TRBV28 and TRBJ1-5; no clear D gene. The CDR3 covers 13 residues. V was cut by 5 bases and J by 9 bases, with 14 bases left in between. Looked up from germline, CDR1 is MDHEN and CDR2 is SYDVKM.

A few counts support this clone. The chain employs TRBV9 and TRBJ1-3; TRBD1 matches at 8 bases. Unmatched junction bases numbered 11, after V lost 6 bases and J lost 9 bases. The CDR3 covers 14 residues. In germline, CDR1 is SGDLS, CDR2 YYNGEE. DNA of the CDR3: TGTGCCAGCAAACCGACAGGGGCCCATAGCACCATATATTTT. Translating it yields CASKPTGAHSTIYF.

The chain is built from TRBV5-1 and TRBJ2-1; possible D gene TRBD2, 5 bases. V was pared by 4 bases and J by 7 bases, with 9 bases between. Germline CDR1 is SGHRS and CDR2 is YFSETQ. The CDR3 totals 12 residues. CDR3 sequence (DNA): TGCGCCAGCAGCCTCGAGGGAAATGAGCAGTTCTTC. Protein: CASSLEGNEQFF.

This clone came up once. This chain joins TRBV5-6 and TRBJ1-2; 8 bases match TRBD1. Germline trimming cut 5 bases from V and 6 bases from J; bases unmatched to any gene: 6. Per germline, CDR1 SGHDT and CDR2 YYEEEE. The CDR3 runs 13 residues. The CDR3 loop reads CASRPRDRNGYTF. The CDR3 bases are TGTGCCAGCAGGCCCAGGGACAGGAATGGCTACACCTTC.

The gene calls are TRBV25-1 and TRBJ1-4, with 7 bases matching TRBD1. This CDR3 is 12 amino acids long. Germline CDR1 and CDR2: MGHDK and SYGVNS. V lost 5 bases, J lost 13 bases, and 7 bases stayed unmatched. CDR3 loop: CASSNLQGTLFF. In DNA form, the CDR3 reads TGTGCCAGCAGTAACCTACAGGGGACACTGTTTTTT.

CDR3 sequence reads: CATTRGGDGELFF. CDR3 in DNA: TGTGCCACCACGCGGGGGGGCGACGGGGAGCTGTTTTTT. This chain links TRBV19 with TRBJ2-2; 9 bases fit TRBD2. J lost 7 bases, V lost 10 bases, and 7 bases had no gene match. Germline loops: CDR1 LNHDA, CDR2 SQIVND (reference sequence). The length of the CDR3 is 13 residues.

The CDR3 spells CASSFMRGVYEQYF. The CDR3 bases are TGTGCCAGCAGTTTTATGCGGGGGGTCTACGAGCAGTACTTC. The V gene is TRBV28, the J gene TRBJ2-7; 8 bases are shared with TRBD2. This CDR3 contains 14 residues. Germline CDR1 and CDR2: MDHEN and SYDVKM. V gave up 3 bases and J gave up 3 bases; unmatched junction bases: 4.

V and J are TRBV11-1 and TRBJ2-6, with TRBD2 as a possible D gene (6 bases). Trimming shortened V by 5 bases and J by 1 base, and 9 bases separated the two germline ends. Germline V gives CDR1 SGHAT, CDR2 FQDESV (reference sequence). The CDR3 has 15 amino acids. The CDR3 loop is CASSHRESGANVLTF. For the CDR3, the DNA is TGTGCCAGCAGCCACCGGGAGTCTGGGGCCAACGTCCTGACTTTC.

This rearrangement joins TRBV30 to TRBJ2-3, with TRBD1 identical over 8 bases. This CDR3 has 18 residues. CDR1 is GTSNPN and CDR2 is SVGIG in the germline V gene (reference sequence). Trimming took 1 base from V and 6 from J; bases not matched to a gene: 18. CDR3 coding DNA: TGTGCCTGGAGTGCCCTAGACAGGGGCAGCGTCCCGCGGGATACGCAGTATTTT. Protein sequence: CAWSALDRGSVPRDTQYF.

The CDR3 DNA reads as TGTGCCAGCAGCCATGGGACAGGGGCCTACGAGCAGTACTTC. Translation: CASSHGTGAYEQYF. The V call is TRBV5-4, the J call TRBJ2-7, with 10 bases aligning to TRBD1. The CDR3 loop spans 14 amino acids. The V gene end was trimmed by 4 bases and the J gene end by 2 bases; junction bases not matched to a gene: 3. Germline V gene sequence: CDR1 SGHNT, CDR2 YYREEE (reference sequence).

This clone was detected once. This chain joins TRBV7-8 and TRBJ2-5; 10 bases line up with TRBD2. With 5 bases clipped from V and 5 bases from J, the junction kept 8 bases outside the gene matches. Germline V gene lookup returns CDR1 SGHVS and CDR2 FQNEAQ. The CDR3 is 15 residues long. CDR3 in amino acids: CASSEQRGGRETQYF. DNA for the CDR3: TGTGCCAGCAGCGAACAGCGGGGGGGCCGGGAGACCCAGTACTTC.

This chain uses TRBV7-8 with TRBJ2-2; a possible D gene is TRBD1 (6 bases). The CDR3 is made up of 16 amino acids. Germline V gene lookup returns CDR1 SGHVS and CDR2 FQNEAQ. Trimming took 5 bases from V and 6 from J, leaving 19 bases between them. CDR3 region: CASSAIQGRDAGELFF. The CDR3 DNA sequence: TGTGCCAGCAGCGCGATACAGGGTCGGGACGCCGGGGAGCTGTTTTTT.

The chain's CDR3 is CASSIGASSSYGYTF. The CDR3 DNA sequence: TGTGCCAGCAGCATAGGGGCGAGCTCCTCCTATGGCTACACCTTC. J is TRBJ1-2 and V is TRBV7-8, with D possibly being TRBD1 (5 bases). Germline V CDR1 and CDR2: SGHVS, FQNEAQ. The length of the CDR3 is 15 residues. V lost 5 bases to trimming and J lost 4 bases, with 17 bases between them.

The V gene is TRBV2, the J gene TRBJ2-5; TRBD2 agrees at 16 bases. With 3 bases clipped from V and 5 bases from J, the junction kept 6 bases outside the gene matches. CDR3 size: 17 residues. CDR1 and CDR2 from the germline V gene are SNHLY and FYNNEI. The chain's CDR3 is CASSEGLAGGRWETQYF. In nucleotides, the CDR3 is TGTGCCAGCAGTGAGGGACTAGCGGGGGGGCGGTGGGAGACCCAGTACTTC.